What follows are 22 T cell receptor beta chains derived from one specimen sequenced in a study of blood T cell repertoires in COVID-19 (dated by TCRdb to the early 2020s). Library preparation was by the immunoSEQ multiplex PCR assay. The immuneACCESS repertoire file appears here via TCRdb, limited to in-frame rearrangements. These files lack a portion of the clones; in checked studies, under half of the deficit traces to unresolved V genes, and the cause of the others is not known. The sample table shows over 65,000 clones, and roughly three quarters are seen once. In total, the top ten clones hold over 8.5% of the sample. The sample consisted of peripheral blood. The receptors originated from a human donor in a cohort sampled during active COVID-19.

The table lists this clone with a count of one. This chain connects TRBV6-6 to TRBJ2-5; TRBD1 agrees at 9 bases. The CDR3 runs 14 residues. V was pared by 5 bases and J by 4 bases, with 5 bases of the junction left unmatched. Germline loops: CDR1 MNHNY, CDR2 SVGAGI (reference sequence). In nucleotides, the CDR3 is TGTGCCAGCAGTACCACGGACAGGGGAGAGACCCAGTACTTC. Its protein product is CASSTTDRGETQYF.

The chain carries TRBV6-1 and TRBJ2-7; the match to TRBD2 covers 7 bases. Germline values: CDR1 MNHNS, CDR2 SASEGT. V dropped 3 bases and J dropped 7; count of bases not matched to a gene: 6. CDR3 length equals 13 residues. CDR3 coding DNA: TGTGCCAGCAGTGATAGACTAGCACGGGAGCAGTACTTC. This sequence encodes CASSDRLAREQYF.

This rearrangement joins TRBV5-6 to TRBJ1-2; D gene unclear. CDR1 is SGHDT and CDR2 is YYEEEE in the germline V gene. The CDR3 contains 12 residues. V was cut by 4 bases and J by 2 bases, with 6 bases left in between. CDR3 sequence: CASSPGNYGYTF. As DNA, the CDR3 is TGTGCCAGCAGCCCGGGGAACTATGGCTACACCTTC.

This clone appeared many times. The chain links TRBV6-2 or TRBV6-3 to TRBJ2-1; no firm D call. V lost 6 bases and J lost 0, with 12 bases in between. The CDR3 sequence is 15 residues long. Per germline, CDR1 MNHEY and CDR2 SVGEGT. Written as DNA, the CDR3 is TGTGCCAGCAGCCTTAGGAGAAGCTCCTACAATGAGCAGTTCTTC. Protein sequence: CASSLRRSSYNEQFF.

The chain links TRBV6-5 to TRBJ1-3; 7 positions match TRBD1. This CDR3 comprises 14 residues. CDR1 and CDR2 from the germline V gene are MNHEY and SVGAGI. V lost 7 bases, J lost 0 bases, and 3 bases stayed unmatched. This CDR3 reads CASKRTGSGNTIYF. The CDR3 bases are TGTGCCAGCAAACGGACAGGCTCTGGAAACACCATATATTTT.

This clone has just one count. The chain couples TRBV28 to TRBJ1-1; D call uncertain. In germline, CDR1 is MDHEN, CDR2 SYDVKM. V lost 2 bases and J 2 bases, leaving 6 bases between the germline ends. The length of the CDR3 is 13 residues. CDR3 loop: CASSLGLNTEAFF. The DNA of the CDR3 is TGTGCCAGCAGTTTAGGCTTAAACACTGAAGCTTTCTTT.

This clone appeared once. In DNA, the CDR3 is TGTGCCAGCAGGAGCGGTTGGGGGGCCTACGAGCAGTACTTC. This encodes CASRSGWGAYEQYF. The chain employs TRBV28 and TRBJ2-7; D may be TRBD2 (6 bases). Germline V gene data show CDR1 as MDHEN and CDR2 as SYDVKM. V lost 6 bases, J lost 2 bases, and 14 bases lay in between. The CDR3 covers 14 residues.

This sequence joins TRBV9 and TRBJ1-4; TRBD1 agrees at 7 bases. V dropped 4 bases and J dropped 7; count of bases not matched to a gene: 10. The CDR3 has 15 amino acids. The germline V gene has CDR1 SGDLS and CDR2 YYNGEE. CDR3 protein: CASSLRGTEAEKLFF. The DNA for the CDR3 is TGTGCCAGCAGCCTGAGGGGGACAGAAGCTGAAAAACTGTTTTTT.

This chain joins TRBV15 and TRBJ1-5; 7 bases are shared with TRBD1. The junction had 3 bases not matched to a gene; V was cut back by 1 base and J by 3 bases. Germline loops: CDR1 LNHNV, CDR2 YYDKDF (reference sequence). The CDR3 has 15 residues. Written as DNA, the CDR3 is TGTGCCACCAGCAGAGGGACAGGAGTCAATCAGCCCCAGCATTTT. This sequence encodes CATSRGTGVNQPQHF.

The chain links TRBV6-6 to TRBJ2-1; the D gene is possibly TRBD1 (5 bases). The CDR3 runs to 14 residues. V was shortened by 0 bases and J by 10 bases, with 13 bases between the two germline ends. Germline lookup yields CDR1 MNHNY and CDR2 SVGAGI (reference sequence). CDR3 loop: CASSYSMAGPEQFF. CDR3 sequence (DNA): TGTGCCAGCAGTTACTCGATGGCAGGGCCCGAGCAGTTCTTC.

The chain carries TRBV5-4 and TRBJ2-3; 10 nucleotides match TRBD2. V lost 5 bases, J lost 2 bases, and 5 bases stayed unmatched. CDR3 length equals 15 residues. Germline V gene data show CDR1 as SGHNT and CDR2 as YYREEE (reference sequence). The CDR3 protein is CASRRGLADTDTQYF. The CDR3 DNA sequence: TGTGCCAGCAGACGAGGACTAGCGGACACAGATACGCAGTATTTT. The full variable domain, completed using reference TRBV5-4 and TRBJ2-3, is ETGVTQSPTHLIKTRGQQVTLRCSSQSGHNTVSWYQQALGQGPQFIFQYYREEENGRGNFPPRFSGLQFPNYSSELNVNALELDDSALYLCASRRGLADTDTQYFGPGTRLTVL.

By share of the sample, this clone is medium-sized (0.01 to 0.1%). The chain links TRBV7-8 to TRBJ1-5; 7 bases fit TRBD1. Germline V gene data show CDR1 as SGHVS and CDR2 as FQNEAQ. This CDR3 contains 14 residues. V lost 5 bases to trimming and J lost 8 bases; unmatched junction nucleotides: 9. In DNA, the CDR3 is TGTGCCAGCAGCAAAAGGGACAGAACGGAGCCCCAGCATTTT. It translates to CASSKRDRTEPQHF. Full variable domain (remainder filled in from reference TRBV7-8 and TRBJ1-5): GAGVSQSPRYKVAKRGQDVALRCDPISGHVSLFWYQQALGQGPEFLTYFQNEAQLDKSGLPSDRFFAERPEGSVSTLKIQRTQQEDSAVYLCASSKRDRTEPQHFGDGTRLSIL.

A single count supports this clone. The CDR3 DNA follows: TGTGCCAGCTCCCCAGGGGCCAGGGTTCAGCCCCAGCATTTT. Its translation: CASSPGARVQPQHF. This rearrangement joins TRBV28 to TRBJ1-5; possibly TRBD1 for D (6 bases). Trimming left V 8 bases short and J 6 bases short, with 17 bases between. Per the germline V gene, CDR1 is MDHEN and CDR2 is SYDVKM. CDR3 size: 14 residues.

V usage is TRBV28 and J usage is TRBJ1-1; D is unresolved. Between the trimmed V and J ends, which lost 5 bases and 9 bases, there was a span of 13 bases. Per germline, CDR1 MDHEN and CDR2 SYDVKM. The CDR3 consists of 12 residues. The CDR3 nucleotides are TGTGCCAGCAGTCTCGGGGTCCGCCAAGCTTTCTTT. Its protein is CASSLGVRQAFF.

The rearrangement uses TRBV9 and TRBJ2-1; 7 positions agree with TRBD2. The CDR3 length is 14 residues. Trimming took 2 bases from V and 5 from J; bases not matched to a gene: 4. Germline assignment: CDR1 SGDLS and CDR2 YYNGEE. The CDR3 coding sequence is TGTGCCAGCAGCGTTGGGACTATCAACAATGAGCAGTTCTTC. Translation gives CASSVGTINNEQFF.

The chain combines TRBV28 with TRBJ2-1; D is unresolved. The CDR3 totals 14 residues. CDR1 MDHEN and CDR2 SYDVKM come from the germline V gene. With 10 bases removed from V and 3 bases from J, the gap between germline ends came to 16 bases. For the CDR3, the DNA is TGTGCCACCAGCATAGGAGATAACTACAATGAGCAGTTCTTC. Encoded protein: CATSIGDNYNEQFF.

The rearrangement joins TRBV5-8 to TRBJ2-1; D is possibly TRBD2 (6 bases). V lost 2 bases to trimming and J lost 10 bases, with 22 bases between them. Germline V gene lookup returns CDR1 SGHTS and CDR2 YDEGEE. CDR3 length: 16 residues. For the CDR3, the DNA is TGTGCCAGCAGCTTCGCCCTTGGGAGGCTAGGGGCGGAGCAGTTCTTC. This codes for CASSFALGRLGAEQFF.

The rearrangement uses TRBV18 and TRBJ2-2; 7 bases line up with TRBD1. Per the germline V gene, CDR1 is KGHSH and CDR2 is LQKENI. This CDR3 has 18 amino acids. J was trimmed by 0 bases and V by 2 bases; bases with no gene match: 9. CDR3 loop: CASSPVQGPFANTGELFF. The CDR3 DNA is TGTGCCAGCTCACCAGTACAGGGGCCGTTCGCGAACACCGGGGAGCTGTTTTTT.

DNA for the CDR3: TGTGCCAGCAGCCATACCGGGACAGGGGACTTACTAGCGGGGAACAATGAGCAGTTCTTC. This sequence encodes CASSHTGTGDLLAGNNEQFF. This sequence joins TRBV3-1 (or the pseudogene TRBV3-2) and TRBJ2-1, with D perhaps being TRBD1 or TRBD2 (10 bases each). CDR3 size: 20 residues. From germline, CDR1 is LGHDT and CDR2 YNNKEL (reference sequence). V was clipped by 3 bases and J by 5 bases, with 29 bases between them.

This chain connects TRBV9 to TRBJ2-3, with TRBD2 matching over 8 bases. V dropped 4 bases and J dropped 4; count of bases not matched to a gene: 17. The length of the CDR3 is 18 residues. From germline, CDR1 is SGDLS and CDR2 YYNGEE. The CDR3 DNA follows: TGTGCCAGCAGCCCCGGGACTAGATCTAGGCTGGGCGCAGATACGCAGTATTTT. Translation gives CASSPGTRSRLGADTQYF.

The V call is TRBV24-1, the J call TRBJ1-2, with no clear D. V was pared by 0 bases and J by 7 bases, with 8 bases between. The CDR3 has 13 amino acids. Germline CDR1 and CDR2: KGHDR and SFDVKD. This CDR3 is CATSDLTFSGYTF. CDR3 sequence (DNA): TGTGCCACCAGTGATTTGACATTCTCTGGCTACACCTTC.

The CDR3 DNA is TGTGCCAGCAGTTTAAGGGATCAGGGTAAAGAGACCCAGTACTTC. Encoded protein: CASSLRDQGKETQYF. The gene calls are TRBV28 and TRBJ2-5; D may be TRBD1 (5 bases). CDR1 MDHEN and CDR2 SYDVKM come from the germline V gene. Between the trimmed V and J ends, which lost 2 bases and 3 bases, there was a span of 13 bases. CDR3 size: 15 residues.